This TCR beta chain was identified during a study of blood T cell repertoires in COVID-19 (dated by TCRdb to 2018 to 2020). Study-level background: The collaborator samples originated in the United States, Italy and Spain and spanned the acute and convalescent phases of COVID-19. Where available, HLA class I and class II types were taken from metadata supplied by the sample provider and were not determined by assay-based typing. Sample metadata almost always included a de-identified subject ID, COVID-19 status, age in years and sex. Deeply sampled blood TCRbeta repertoires from subjects exposed to, actively infected with, or recovered from COVID-19 were included in the dataset. Samples were obtained from the ongoing ImmuneRACE study (first 160 participants) and from 1,000 to 1,500 subjects provided by 6 global collaborators. The repertoires were made available in a free public database intended to serve as a resource for research on the immune response to SARS-CoV-2. The material from the prospective study consisted of cDNA or gDNA derived from T cells, B-cell-depleted T cells, or PBMCs. Broad study findings and their caveats: How much clinical and demographic metadata was included differed by source and by participant, and the metadata was provided uncurated.

Comments on this clone: Its antigen is unknown. No base qualities exist here, and no much larger clone lies one base off it.

V ends up 4 bases short and J 3 bases short, with an unmatched junction base count of 10. Including cysteine and phenylalanine, the CDR3 has 16 amino acids. This entry keeps only the CDR3 DNA: 48 bases, framed from base 1. The CDR1 and CDR2 encoded by the germline V gene (reference sequence) are LNHDA and SQIVND. The collaborating institutions used their own protocols to collect whole blood in K2EDTA tubes. Collaborator samples were shipped for TCRbeta analysis as frozen whole blood, isolated PBMCs, or DNA extracted from either sample type. TCRbeta CDR3 regions were amplified from genomic DNA by means of the immunoSEQ Assay, a bias-controlled multiplex PCR. Per the original workflow: Nucleated cell counts per sample were estimated from amplification of reference gene primers within the assay. To quantify the absolute abundance of each unique TCRbeta CDR3 rearrangement, sequence reads were collapsed and filtered. For each sample, productive Simpson clonality was calculated as the square root of Simpson's diversity index over productive rearrangements. TCRdb retrieved this table from immuneACCESS and kept in-frame rearrangements only. Not all clones are present; in checked studies, unresolved V genes account for under half, and no reason is known for the remainder. That table is the source of V, J and clone size, and D and trimming were worked out from the DNA. Here the sample has about 160,000 clones; 77% occur a single time. The ten largest clones add up to about 3% of the sample.

The chain is encoded by TRBV19 joined to TRBJ2-7, and TRBD1 matches 9 of the central bases. This clonotype was obtained from a man aged 70 or older with acute or convalescent COVID-19. Source material: peripheral blood. For the CDR3, the sequence is CASSRVTGGTDYEQYF. The DNA sequence is TGTGCCAGTAGTAGGGTGACAGGGGGGACTGACTACGAGCAGTACTTC.